This section outlines one T cell receptor beta chain sequence together with its context. As yet, its antigen is unknown. Other DNA sequences from this sample encode an identical CDR3 as well. In the authors' methods: Junction-only immunoSEQ data arrived without quality scores, meaning filtering differed. Some clones are missing from TCRdb's copy, which holds only in-frame ones; the method was immunoSEQ multiplex PCR. D and trimming come from the DNA, and the V and J calls and clone size come from that table. The data contain 800,000 to 1,200,000 clones, roughly 74% of them seen just once; the ten biggest clones take up under 0.6%. These data come from a study of shared clonotypes between healthy human individuals. Study conclusions and caveats: Some naive CD4 clonotypes, 4% to 6%, turned up in common across a few donors. In contrast to clonotypes shared by all four donors, non-shared clonotypes had lower generation probabilities.

Germline V gene lookup returns CDR1 LNHDA and CDR2 SQIVND (reference sequence). The CDR3 consists of 13 residues. The germline V and J ends were trimmed by 1 base and 3 bases, with 6 bases remaining between them. Sample: memory CD4+ T cells from PBMCs. As for subset: CD45RA-negative fraction. This receptor was obtained from a man between 18 and 35 years old in good health. Some clones in this sample may be carry-over from other donors' samples. The chain carries TRBV19 and TRBJ1-1; no definite D call. CDR3 coding DNA: TGTGCCAGTAGTATAGTGGGGTACACTGAAGCTTTCTTT. This gives the protein CASSIVGYTEAFF.